This TCR beta chain was documented in a study of control samples from healthy donors and cancer patients. Assay used: immunoSEQ multiplex PCR; TCRdb lists only in-frame clones, some missing. The table shows 150,000 to 200,000 clones, with 80% to 95% occurring only once. This clone is a singleton in its sample. Trimming took 3 bases from V and 7 from J; bases not matched to a gene: 2. Germline V gives CDR1 SGHTA, CDR2 FQGNSA. The CDR3 sequence is 13 residues long. The rearrangement joins TRBV7-2 to TRBJ2-5; 10 bases match TRBD2. Material for sequencing was blood. This receptor was obtained from a woman aged 55-70 years in good health. The CDR3 nucleotides are TGTGCCAGCAGCTTGGGACTAGCGAGGACCCAGTACTTC. It codes for CASSLGLARTQYF.